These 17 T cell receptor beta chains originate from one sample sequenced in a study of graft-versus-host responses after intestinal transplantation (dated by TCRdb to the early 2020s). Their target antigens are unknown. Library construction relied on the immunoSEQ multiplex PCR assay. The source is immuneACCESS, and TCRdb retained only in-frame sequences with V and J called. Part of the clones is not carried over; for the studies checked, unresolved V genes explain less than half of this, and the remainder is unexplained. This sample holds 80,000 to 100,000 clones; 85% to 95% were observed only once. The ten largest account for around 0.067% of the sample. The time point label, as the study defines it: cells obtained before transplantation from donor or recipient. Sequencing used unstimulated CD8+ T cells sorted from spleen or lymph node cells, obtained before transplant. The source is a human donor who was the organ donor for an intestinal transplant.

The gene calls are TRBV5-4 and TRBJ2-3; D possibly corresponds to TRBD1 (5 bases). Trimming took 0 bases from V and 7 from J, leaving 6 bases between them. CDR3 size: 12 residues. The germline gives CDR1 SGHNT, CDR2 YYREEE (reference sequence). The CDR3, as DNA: TGTGCCAGCAGCTTGGGGGGCCATACGCAGTATTTT. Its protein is CASSLGGHTQYF.

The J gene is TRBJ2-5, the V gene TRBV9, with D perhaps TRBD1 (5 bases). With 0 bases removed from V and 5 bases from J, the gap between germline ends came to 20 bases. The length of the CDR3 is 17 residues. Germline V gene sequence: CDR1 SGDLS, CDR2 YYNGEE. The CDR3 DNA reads TGTGCCAGCAGCGTAGTCATCTCTGACCCCAAGGGGGAGACCCAGTACTTC. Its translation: CASSVVISDPKGETQYF.

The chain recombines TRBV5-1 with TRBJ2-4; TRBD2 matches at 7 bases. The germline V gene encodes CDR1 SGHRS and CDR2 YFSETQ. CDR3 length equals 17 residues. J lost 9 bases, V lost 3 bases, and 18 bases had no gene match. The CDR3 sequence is CASSSPWGEGGSGIQYF. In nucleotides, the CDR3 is TGCGCCAGCAGCTCCCCTTGGGGGGAGGGAGGGAGTGGCATTCAGTACTTC. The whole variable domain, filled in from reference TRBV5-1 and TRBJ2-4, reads KAGVTQTPRYLIKTRGQQVTLSCSPISGHRSVSWYQQTPGQGLQFLFEYFSETQRNKGNFPGRFSGRQFSNSRSEMNVSTLELGDSALYLCASSSPWGEGGSGIQYFGAGTRLSVL.

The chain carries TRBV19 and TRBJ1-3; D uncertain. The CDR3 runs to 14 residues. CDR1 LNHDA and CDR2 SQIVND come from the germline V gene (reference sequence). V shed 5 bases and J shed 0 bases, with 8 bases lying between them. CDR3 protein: CASSPGSSGNTIYF. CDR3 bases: TGTGCCAGTAGTCCCGGGAGCTCTGGAAACACCATATATTTT.

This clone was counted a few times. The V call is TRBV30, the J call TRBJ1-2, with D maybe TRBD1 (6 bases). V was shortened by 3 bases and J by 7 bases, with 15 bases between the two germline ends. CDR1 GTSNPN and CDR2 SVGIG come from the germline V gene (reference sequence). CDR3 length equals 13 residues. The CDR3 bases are TGTGCCTGGAGGTCGTCGCAGGGGCCTGGCTACACCTTC. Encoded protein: CAWRSSQGPGYTF.

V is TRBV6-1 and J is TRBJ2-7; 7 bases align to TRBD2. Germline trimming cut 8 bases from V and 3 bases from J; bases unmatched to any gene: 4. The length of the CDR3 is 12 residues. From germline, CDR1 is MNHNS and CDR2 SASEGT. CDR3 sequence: CASFRGDYEQYF. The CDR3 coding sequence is TGTGCCAGCTTTCGGGGGGACTACGAGCAGTACTTC.

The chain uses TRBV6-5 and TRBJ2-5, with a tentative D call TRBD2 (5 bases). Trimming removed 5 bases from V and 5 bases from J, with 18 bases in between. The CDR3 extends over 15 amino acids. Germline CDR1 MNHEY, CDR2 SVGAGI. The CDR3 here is CASSPSRATWETQYF. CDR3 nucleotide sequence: TGTGCCAGCAGTCCCTCGAGGGCTACCTGGGAGACCCAGTACTTC.

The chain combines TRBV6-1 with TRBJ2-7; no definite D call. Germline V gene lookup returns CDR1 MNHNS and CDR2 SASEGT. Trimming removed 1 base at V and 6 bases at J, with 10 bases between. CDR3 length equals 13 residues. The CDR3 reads CASSEVRPGEQYF. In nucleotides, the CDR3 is TGTGCCAGCAGTGAAGTCCGGCCGGGCGAGCAGTACTTC.

This CDR3 reads CASSQTGTSGSFSTDTQYF. In DNA, the CDR3 is TGTGCCAGCTCACAAACCGGGACTAGCGGGAGTTTTAGCACAGATACGCAGTATTTT. The J gene is TRBJ2-3, the V gene TRBV18, with 14 nucleotides matching TRBD2. This CDR3 comprises 19 residues. With 4 bases clipped from V and 0 bases from J, the junction kept 9 bases outside the gene matches. Germline CDR1 reads KGHSH; CDR2 reads LQKENI.

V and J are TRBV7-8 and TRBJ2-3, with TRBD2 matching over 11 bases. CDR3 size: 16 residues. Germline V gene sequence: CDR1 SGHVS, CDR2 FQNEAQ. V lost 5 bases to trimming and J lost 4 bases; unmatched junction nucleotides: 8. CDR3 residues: CASSLGTSGSPDTQYF. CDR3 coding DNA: TGTGCCAGCAGCCTAGGGACTAGCGGTTCCCCAGATACGCAGTATTTT.

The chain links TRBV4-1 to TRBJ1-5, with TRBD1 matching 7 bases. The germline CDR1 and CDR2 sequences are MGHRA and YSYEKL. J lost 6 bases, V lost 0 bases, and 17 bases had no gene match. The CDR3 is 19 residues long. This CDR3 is CASSQDLMGLVTGVQPQHF. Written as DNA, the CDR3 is TGCGCCAGCAGCCAAGATCTAATGGGCTTAGTTACAGGGGTTCAGCCCCAGCATTTT.

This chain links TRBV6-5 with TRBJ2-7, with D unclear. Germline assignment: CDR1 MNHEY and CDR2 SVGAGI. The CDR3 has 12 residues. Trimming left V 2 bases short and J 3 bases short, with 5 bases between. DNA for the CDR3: TGTGCCAGCAGTTACAACAGCTACGAGCAGTACTTC. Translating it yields CASSYNSYEQYF.

CDR3 nucleotide sequence: TGTGCCAGCAGGGCCGGGACTAGCGTCACAGATACGCAGTATTTT. It is translated as CASRAGTSVTDTQYF. The genes are TRBV5-7 and TRBJ2-3, with 10 bases lining up with TRBD2. TRBV5-7 is treated as an ORF (open reading frame) with a function not yet certain. V lost 5 bases, J lost 2 bases, and 5 bases stayed unmatched. The CDR3 sequence is 15 residues long.

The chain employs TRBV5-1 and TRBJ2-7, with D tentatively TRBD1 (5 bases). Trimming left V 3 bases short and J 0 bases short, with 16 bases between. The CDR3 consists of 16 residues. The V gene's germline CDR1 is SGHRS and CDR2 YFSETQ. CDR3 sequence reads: CASSSDSTAFSYEQYF. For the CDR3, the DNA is TGCGCCAGCAGCTCGGATTCGACAGCTTTCTCCTACGAGCAGTACTTC.

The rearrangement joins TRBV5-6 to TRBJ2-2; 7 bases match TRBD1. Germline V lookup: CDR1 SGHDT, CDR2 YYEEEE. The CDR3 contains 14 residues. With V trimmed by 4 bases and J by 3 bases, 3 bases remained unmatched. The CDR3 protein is CASSHRGYTGELFF. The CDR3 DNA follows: TGTGCCAGCAGCCACAGGGGTTACACCGGGGAGCTGTTTTTT.

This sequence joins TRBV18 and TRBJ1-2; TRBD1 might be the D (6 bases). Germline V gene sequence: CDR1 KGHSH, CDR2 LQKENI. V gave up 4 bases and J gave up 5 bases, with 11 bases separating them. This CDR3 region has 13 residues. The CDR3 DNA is TGTGCCAGCTCACGCACAGGGTTTTATGGCTACACCTTC. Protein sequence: CASSRTGFYGYTF.

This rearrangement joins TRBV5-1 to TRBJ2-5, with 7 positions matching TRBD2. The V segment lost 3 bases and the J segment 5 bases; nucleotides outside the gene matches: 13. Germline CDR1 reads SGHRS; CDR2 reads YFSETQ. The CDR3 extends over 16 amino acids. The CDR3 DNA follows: TGCGCCAGCAGCTCAGCACGGACTAGTAGGTGGGAGACCCAGTACTTC. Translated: CASSSARTSRWETQYF.